The present T cell receptor beta chain was sequenced within a study of cytomegalovirus exposure and HLA in healthy donors. The PCR ran on 60 Vbeta and 13 Jbeta primers. Clones were read by immunoSEQ multiplex PCR, and TCRdb kept only the in-frame ones, dropping some. The table lists roughly 190,000 clones, approximately 82% of them singletons, with 1.5% to 2% in the top ten. This clone has only one observation. V shed 6 bases and J shed 4 bases, with 6 bases lying between them. This CDR3 contains 11 residues. The germline CDR1 and CDR2 sequences are MNHEY and SMNVEV (reference sequence). The chain links TRBV27 to TRBJ1-1; D call uncertain. Sequencing was performed on PBMCs. The clonotype was recovered from a man aged 40-55 years in good health and CMV-seropositive. The CDR3: CASRAATEAFF. Written as DNA, the CDR3 is TGTGCCAGCAGGGCGGCCACTGAAGCTTTCTTT.